These T cell receptor beta chains were read from a single sample in a study of blood T cell repertoires in COVID-19. Sequencing was performed with immunoSEQ multiplex PCR; in TCRdb, only in-frame clones are kept and a portion is missing. Among about 410,000 clones listed, about 89% were seen once. Input material: peripheral blood. The receptors shown here come from a woman in her forties with COVID-19, enrolled during active disease. CDR3s include the opening cysteine and the closing phenylalanine or tryptophan. The D gene is left open where the match is weak. Expanded clones are given a class, and other clones once, few, many or no size at all.

size: NA; D: TRBD1; J: TRBJ1-6; V: TRBV27; DNA: TGTGCCAGCAGTTCCATACAGGGGAAAAATTCACCCCTCCACTTT; CDR3: CASSSIQGKNSPLHF
size: NA; D: NA; J: TRBJ2-2; V: TRBV18; DNA: TGTGCCAGCTCACCACGGCCGAACACCGGGGAGCTGTTTTTT; CDR3: CASSPRPNTGELFF
size: once; D: NA; J: TRBJ1-2; V: TRBV5-1; DNA: TGCGCCAGCACTGATAGGGGTGGCTACACCTTC; CDR3: CASTDRGGYTF
size: NA; D: NA; J: TRBJ1-2; V: TRBV7-8; DNA: TGTGCCAGCAGCTTAGGGTCAGGGGTCTATGGCTACACCTTC; CDR3: CASSLGSGVYGYTF
size: NA; D: NA; J: TRBJ2-1; V: TRBV30; DNA: TGTGCCTGGAGCCAATACAATGAGCAGTTCTTC; CDR3: CAWSQYNEQFF
size: NA; D: NA; J: TRBJ2-1; V: TRBV7-2; DNA: TGTGCCAGCAGCTTATTTGGAGGCTCCTACAATGAGCAGTTCTTC; CDR3: CASSLFGGSYNEQFF
size: few; D: NA; J: TRBJ1-3; V: TRBV6-5; DNA: TGTGCCAGCGGTCCTCAGGGTGTCCCTGGAAACACCATATATTTT; CDR3: CASGPQGVPGNTIYF
size: NA; D: TRBD2; J: TRBJ2-2; V: TRBV28; DNA: TGTGCCAGCGGACTAGCGGGAGGCACCGGGGAGCTGTTTTTT; CDR3: CASGLAGGTGELFF
size: few; D: NA; J: TRBJ1-4; V: TRBV6-5; DNA: TGTGCCAGCGCGTACTCCCGGGTCTTTAATGAAAAACTGTTTTTT; CDR3: CASAYSRVFNEKLFF
size: NA; D: NA; J: TRBJ2-7; V: TRBV18; DNA: TGTGCCAGCTCACGCGAACTGAACTACGAGCAGTACTTC; CDR3: CASSRELNYEQYF
size: NA; D: NA; J: TRBJ1-1; V: TRBV25-1; DNA: TGTGCCAGCAGTCAACAGGGTTTTACTGAAGCTTTCTTT; CDR3: CASSQQGFTEAFF
size: NA; D: NA; J: TRBJ1-2; V: TRBV6-2/TRBV6-3; DNA: TGTGCCAGCAGTCCCACGGCCCGAGGCTCTGGCTACACCTTC; CDR3: CASSPTARGSGYTF
size: once; D: NA; J: TRBJ1-1; V: TRBV5-1; DNA: TGCGCCAGCAGCCACGGAGCGCAGGGGGCTTTCTTT; CDR3: CASSHGAQGAFF
size: NA; D: TRBD2; J: TRBJ2-7; V: TRBV6-2/TRBV6-3; DNA: TGTGCCAGCAGTCGCCCTAGCGGGAGTTACGAGCAGTACTTC; CDR3: CASSRPSGSYEQYF
size: NA; D: TRBD1; J: TRBJ1-4; V: TRBV4-1; DNA: TGCGCCAGCAGCCGAACTCCGGGACAGGCCGCAACTAATGAAAAACTGTTTTTT; CDR3: CASSRTPGQAATNEKLFF
size: NA; D: TRBD1; J: TRBJ2-5; V: TRBV7-2; DNA: TGTGCCAGCAGCTTAGCCCCCAGGGGGCTAGAGACCCAGTACTTC; CDR3: CASSLAPRGLETQYF
size: NA; D: TRBD1; J: TRBJ1-3; V: TRBV6-4; DNA: TGTGCCAGTCCGGCGGGACAGGGAGCAGAATACACCATATATTTT; CDR3: CASPAGQGAEYTIYF
size: NA; D: TRBD2; J: TRBJ2-2; V: TRBV7-9; DNA: TGTGCCAGCAGCTTAGTTTATAAGCGGGAGGTCAACACCGGGGAGCTGTTTTTT; CDR3: CASSLVYKREVNTGELFF
size: NA; D: TRBD1; J: TRBJ1-4; V: TRBV28; DNA: TGTGCCAGCAGTTTACGGGACAGGCTCTACGTTGGTGAAAAACTGTTTTTT; CDR3: CASSLRDRLYVGEKLFF
size: NA; D: NA; J: TRBJ2-5; V: TRBV7-9; DNA: TGTGCCAGCAGCCAGTGGGGCGGGGTTCAAGAGACCCAGTACTTC; CDR3: CASSQWGGVQETQYF
size: NA; D: NA; J: TRBJ2-4; V: TRBV24-1; DNA: TGTGCCACCTCGTCCCTAGCCAAAAACATTCAGTACTTC; CDR3: CATSSLAKNIQYF
size: NA; D: TRBD1; J: TRBJ1-5; V: TRBV6-6; DNA: TGTGCCAGCAGTGGACAGGGGAGCAATCAGCCCCAGCATTTT; CDR3: CASSGQGSNQPQHF
size: NA; D: TRBD1; J: TRBJ2-3; V: TRBV7-6; DNA: TGTGCCAGCAGCTGGACAGGGGTTTTGACAGATACGCAGTATTTT; CDR3: CASSWTGVLTDTQYF
size: NA; D: TRBD1; J: TRBJ1-1; V: TRBV6-5; DNA: TGTGCCAGCAGTTTCCCCGGGACAGGTCCCATCACTGAAGCTTTCTTT; CDR3: CASSFPGTGPITEAFF
size: NA; D: TRBD1; J: TRBJ2-7; V: TRBV5-1; DNA: TGCGCCAGCAGCAGAGCTGGGACAGGAGACTACGAGCAGTACTTC; CDR3: CASSRAGTGDYEQYF
size: NA; D: NA; J: TRBJ2-1; V: TRBV19; DNA: TGTGCCAGTAGTATATTAAGGGGGACGGACAATGAGCAGTTCTTC; CDR3: CASSILRGTDNEQFF
size: NA; D: TRBD1; J: TRBJ1-2; V: TRBV20-1; DNA: TGCAGTGCTAAAACAGGGGTGGGCTACACCTTC; CDR3: CSAKTGVGYTF
size: NA; D: TRBD2; J: TRBJ2-7; V: TRBV19; DNA: TGTGCCAGTAGTCCCCGCGGCGGCGGGAGTGGGTCCTCCTACGAGCAGTACTTC; CDR3: CASSPRGGGSGSSYEQYF
size: NA; D: NA; J: TRBJ1-1; V: TRBV6-5; DNA: TGTGCCAGCAGGGTACAGGCGAACACTGAAGCTTTCTTT; CDR3: CASRVQANTEAFF
size: NA; D: TRBD2; J: TRBJ2-3; V: TRBV5-1; DNA: TGCGCCAGCACTAGCGGGACGGATACGCAGTATTTT; CDR3: CASTSGTDTQYF
size: NA; D: TRBD2; J: TRBJ2-2; V: TRBV7-9; DNA: TGTGCCAGCAGCTTCACTAGCGGGCTTCCCGGGGAGCTGTTTTTT; CDR3: CASSFTSGLPGELFF
size: NA; D: NA; J: TRBJ1-1; V: TRBV7-2; DNA: TGTGCCAGCAGCCTAGATCGTGTGAACACTGAAGCTTTCTTT; CDR3: CASSLDRVNTEAFF
size: NA; D: TRBD1; J: TRBJ1-2; V: TRBV28; DNA: TGTGCCAGCAGTATACCGGACAGGGAAGGCTATGGCTACACCTTC; CDR3: CASSIPDREGYGYTF
size: NA; D: TRBD1; J: TRBJ1-2; V: TRBV2; DNA: TGTGCCAGCAATTTGGGCAGGGGGGTCTACACCTTC; CDR3: CASNLGRGVYTF
size: NA; D: NA; J: TRBJ2-3; V: TRBV9; DNA: TGTGCCAGCAGCGTGATATCGGGGATTTCCGATACGCAGTATTTT; CDR3: CASSVISGISDTQYF
size: once; D: TRBD1; J: TRBJ2-7; V: TRBV20-1; DNA: TGCAGTGCTAGTAAGTTGAGAGGACAGGGACTCTACGAGCAGTACTTC; CDR3: CSASKLRGQGLYEQYF
size: NA; D: TRBD1; J: TRBJ1-1; V: TRBV2; DNA: TGTGCCAGCAGTGGACAGGGGGCCACCCACACTGAAGCTTTCTTT; CDR3: CASSGQGATHTEAFF
size: NA; D: TRBD1; J: TRBJ2-7; V: TRBV5-1; DNA: TGCGCCAGCAGCCCAACGGGGACAGGGATCTACGAGCAGTACTTC; CDR3: CASSPTGTGIYEQYF
size: NA; D: NA; J: TRBJ1-3; V: TRBV7-3; DNA: TGTGCCAGCAGCTTACGGAGTGGAAACACCATATATTTT; CDR3: CASSLRSGNTIYF
size: once; D: NA; J: TRBJ2-7; V: TRBV12-3/TRBV12-4; DNA: TGTGCCAGCAGGACCGACAGCTCCTACGAGCAGTACTTC; CDR3: CASRTDSSYEQYF
size: NA; D: TRBD1; J: TRBJ1-1; V: TRBV3-1/TRBV3-2; DNA: TGTGCCAGCAGCGTCCTGGACAGGGACACTGAAGCTTTCTTT; CDR3: CASSVLDRDTEAFF
size: NA; D: TRBD1; J: TRBJ1-1; V: TRBV15; DNA: TGTGCCACCCTTTGGGACAGGGGGCGCTTGGGCACTGAAGCTTTCTTT; CDR3: CATLWDRGRLGTEAFF
size: NA; D: NA; J: TRBJ1-1; V: TRBV7-8; DNA: TGTGCCAGCAGCGAATCGACCAGGGGTACCATAGCCACTGAAGCTTTCTTT; CDR3: CASSESTRGTIATEAFF
size: once; D: NA; J: TRBJ2-1; V: TRBV19; DNA: TGTGCCAGTAGTATCCTCCCCGGACTAGGGGGAGCCTACAATGAGCAGTTCTTC; CDR3: CASSILPGLGGAYNEQFF
size: NA; D: TRBD1; J: TRBJ2-7; V: TRBV5-4; DNA: TGTGCCAGCAGCGGGACAGGGGCAAGCTACGAGCAGTACTTC; CDR3: CASSGTGASYEQYF
size: NA; D: NA; J: TRBJ1-1; V: TRBV27; DNA: TGTGCCACTTCGAGAGTCGGTAGGAACACTGAAGCTTTCTTT; CDR3: CATSRVGRNTEAFF
size: NA; D: NA; J: TRBJ2-3; V: TRBV3-1/TRBV3-2; DNA: TGTGCCAGCAGCCCCCAAGATACGCAGTATTTT; CDR3: CASSPQDTQYF
size: NA; D: NA; J: TRBJ2-3; V: TRBV19; DNA: TGTGCCAGCAAATCTGATAGTATTGATACGCAGTATTTT; CDR3: CASKSDSIDTQYF
size: NA; D: NA; J: TRBJ1-2; V: TRBV10-3; DNA: TGTGCCATCAGTGAGGTGGACAGCAACTATGGCTACACCTTC; CDR3: CAISEVDSNYGYTF
size: NA; D: TRBD2; J: TRBJ2-1; V: TRBV27; DNA: TGTGCCAGCGGGCCTGGCGGGAGCCTTTACTACAATGAGCAGTTCTTC; CDR3: CASGPGGSLYYNEQFF
size: NA; D: TRBD1; J: TRBJ1-2; V: TRBV29-1; DNA: TGCAGCGTTGAAAGGACAGGGACAGTTGGCTACACCTTC; CDR3: CSVERTGTVGYTF
size: NA; D: NA; J: TRBJ1-2; V: TRBV12-3/TRBV12-4; DNA: TGTGCCAGCACCCAAGACAGGAATGGCTACACCTTC; CDR3: CASTQDRNGYTF
size: NA; D: TRBD1; J: TRBJ2-3; V: TRBV27; DNA: TGTGCCAGCAGTTTTTGGGACAGCCACACAGATACGCAGTATTTT; CDR3: CASSFWDSHTDTQYF
size: NA; D: NA; J: TRBJ1-1; V: TRBV5-6; DNA: TGTGCCAGCAGCCTAAGGGACATTTTAACTGAAGCTTTCTTT; CDR3: CASSLRDILTEAFF
size: NA; D: NA; J: TRBJ2-3; V: TRBV7-9; DNA: TGTGCCAGCACCTCCCCAAGCACAGATACGCAGTATTTT; CDR3: CASTSPSTDTQYF
size: NA; D: TRBD1; J: TRBJ1-2; V: TRBV28; DNA: TGTGCCAGCAGTGACTACAGGGGGAACTATGGCTACACCTTC; CDR3: CASSDYRGNYGYTF
size: NA; D: TRBD1; J: TRBJ1-6; V: TRBV5-4; DNA: TGTGCCAGCAGCTTGGGTGGACAGGCCTGGGGGAATTCACCCCTCCACTTT; CDR3: CASSLGGQAWGNSPLHF
size: NA; D: TRBD1; J: TRBJ2-1; V: TRBV6-2/TRBV6-3; DNA: TGTGCCAGCAGTTTGGGGGACAGGGCTTACAATGAGCAGTTCTTC; CDR3: CASSLGDRAYNEQFF
size: NA; D: NA; J: TRBJ1-1; V: TRBV10-3; DNA: TGTGCCATCTCTAGGGGCCCAAACACTGAAGCTTTCTTT; CDR3: CAISRGPNTEAFF